This T cell receptor beta chain was sequenced during a study of shared clonotypes between healthy human individuals. Overall study context: Aged 18 to 49, the donors were a couple of women and a few men. Findings and caveats of the study: Generally, naive subsets (rather than memory subsets) showed larger estimated richness.

Comments on this clone: Its antigen is not known.

For every subset, genomic DNA was evenly distributed across several immunoSEQ plates. Libraries were prepared by immunoSEQ multiplex PCR; TCRdb keeps only in-frame clonotypes and omits some of them. The repertoire consists of nearly 1 million clones, with less than 85% occurring once and the leading ten covering over 1.3%. This CDR3 comprises 14 residues. The V and J ends lost 4 bases and 0 bases respectively, with 8 bases between them. Germline V gene lookup returns CDR1 SGHTA and CDR2 FQGTGA. Adults of Caucasian background living in Nashville, Tennessee made up all donors. The sequencing sample was made of memory CD4+ T cells sorted from blood. Subset meaning: CD45RA-negative fraction. V is TRBV7-3 and J is TRBJ2-3; no reliable D call. The sequence came from a young man in good health. CDR3 sequence: CASSSLDSTDTQYF. DNA for the CDR3: TGTGCCAGCAGCTCCCTGGACAGCACAGATACGCAGTATTTT. Full variable domain (remainder filled in from reference TRBV7-3 and TRBJ2-3): GAGVSQTPSNKVTEKGKYVELRCDPISGHTALYWYRQSLGQGPEFLIYFQGTGAADDSGLPNDRFFAVRPEGSVSTLKIQRTERGDSAVYLCASSSLDSTDTQYFGPGTRLTVL.